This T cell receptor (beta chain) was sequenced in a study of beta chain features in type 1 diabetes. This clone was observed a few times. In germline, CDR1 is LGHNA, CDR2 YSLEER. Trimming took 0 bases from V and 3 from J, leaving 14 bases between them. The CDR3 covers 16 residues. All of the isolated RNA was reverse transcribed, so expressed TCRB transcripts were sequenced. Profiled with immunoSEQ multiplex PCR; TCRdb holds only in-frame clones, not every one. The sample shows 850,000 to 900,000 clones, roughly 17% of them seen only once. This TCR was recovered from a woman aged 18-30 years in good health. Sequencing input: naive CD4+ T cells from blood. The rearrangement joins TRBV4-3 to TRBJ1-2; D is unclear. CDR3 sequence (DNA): TGCGCCAGCAGCCAAGATCACAGCCCATTCGACTATGGCTACACCTTC. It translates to CASSQDHSPFDYGYTF.